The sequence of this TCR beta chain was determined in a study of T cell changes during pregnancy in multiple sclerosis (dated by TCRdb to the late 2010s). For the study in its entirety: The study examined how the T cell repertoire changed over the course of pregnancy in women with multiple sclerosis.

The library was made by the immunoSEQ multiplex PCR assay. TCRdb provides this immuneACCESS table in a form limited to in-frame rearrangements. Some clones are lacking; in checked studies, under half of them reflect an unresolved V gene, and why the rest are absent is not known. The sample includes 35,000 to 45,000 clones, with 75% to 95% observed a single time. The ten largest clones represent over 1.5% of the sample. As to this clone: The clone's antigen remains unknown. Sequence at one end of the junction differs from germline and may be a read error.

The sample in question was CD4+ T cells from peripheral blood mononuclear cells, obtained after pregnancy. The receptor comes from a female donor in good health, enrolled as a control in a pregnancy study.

The base sequence is TGTGCTAGCAGCTTAGTCAGAGGGCCGGGAGAGACCCAGTACTTC. Translated, this is CASSLVRGPGETQYF. The chain joins TRBV7-7 to TRBJ2-5; 5 matching bases give a weak D call of TRBD2. According to the germline V gene (reference sequence), CDR1 reads SSHAT and CDR2 reads FNYEAQ. The CDR3 contains 15 residues, cysteine and phenylalanine counted. The entry retains the CDR3 DNA only, 45 bases that are in frame from base 1.